This T cell receptor (beta chain) came from a study of cytomegalovirus exposure and HLA in healthy donors. Study results and limitations: The study flagged 150 to 200 TCR beta chains as cytomegalovirus-associated. The authors later linked a missense DCLRE1C variant to TCR beta V- and J-gene trimming. In vitro checks showed that a few CMV-associated chains really do target CMV antigens.

With regard to this clone: Its cognate antigen is unknown.

The V end was cut by 0 bases, the J end by 5 bases, with 14 bases between. Germline values: CDR1 SGHDT, CDR2 YYEEEE. The length of the CDR3 is 15 residues. 13 Jbeta primers and 60 Vbeta primers were used for the PCR. Libraries were prepared by immunoSEQ multiplex PCR; TCRdb keeps only in-frame clonotypes and omits some of them. The sample holds about 130,000 clones, more than 75% seen once. Likely unrecorded immune exposures existed in these nominally healthy donors. The sequenced material came from PBMCs. The V and J genes are TRBV5-6 and TRBJ2-5; D ambiguous. This TCR was sampled from a woman aged 50 to 65 in good health and CMV-seropositive. The CDR3 DNA sequence: TGTGCCAGCAGCTTGGCTTCCGGGTTCGGGGAGACCCAGTACTTC. It yields the protein CASSLASGFGETQYF.